The clone carrying this T cell receptor beta chain was picked up many times. The antigen remains undetermined. The germline V gene encodes CDR1 SGHVS and CDR2 FQNEAQ. The CDR3 is made up of 15 amino acids. J was trimmed by 3 bases and V by 2 bases; bases with no gene match: 6. This specimen comes from a study of breast tumors, draining lymph nodes, adjacent tissues. General study points: Compared with basal-like, luminal-like tumors shared significantly more repertoire with nontumor tissue.

Samples came from axillary lymph nodes draining the breast cancer. A single record per CDR3 protein comes from TCRdb applying MiXCR to the multiplex PCR reads. The table has about 200,000 distinct CDR3 sequences, roughly 29% seen once. The material sequenced was axillary lymph node tissue. The rearrangement joins TRBV7-8 to TRBJ2-7; 8 bases line up with TRBD2. The sequence came from a female donor with breast cancer. Some clones in this sample may be carry-over from other donors' samples. This chain's CDR3 is CASSLRTGGHYEQYF. CDR3 DNA sequence: TGTGCCAGCAGCTTAAGAACGGGAGGGCACTACGAGCAGTACTTC.